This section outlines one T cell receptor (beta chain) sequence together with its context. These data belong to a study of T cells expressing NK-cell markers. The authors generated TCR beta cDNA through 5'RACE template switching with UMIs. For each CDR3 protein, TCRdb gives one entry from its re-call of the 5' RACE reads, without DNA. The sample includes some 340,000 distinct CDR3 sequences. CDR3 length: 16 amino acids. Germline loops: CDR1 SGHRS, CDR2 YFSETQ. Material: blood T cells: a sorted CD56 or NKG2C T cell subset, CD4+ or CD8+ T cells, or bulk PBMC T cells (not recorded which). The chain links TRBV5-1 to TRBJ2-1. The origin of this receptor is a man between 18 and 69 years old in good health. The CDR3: CASSLELSFTYNEQFF.